A selection of T cell receptor beta chains follows, all from one sample in a study of blood T cell repertoires in COVID-19. Produced via immunoSEQ multiplex PCR; TCRdb's table is partial and in-frame only. Among 100,000 to 150,000 clones listed, roughly 85% were seen once. Sample: peripheral blood. Every receptor here comes from an elderly man with active or convalescent COVID-19. The conserved cysteine and the conserved F or W are not part of the CDR3 here.

v_call: TRBV16; cdr3_length: 13; j_call: TRBJ2-1; cdr3_aa: ASSQQGASYNEQF
v_call: TRBV5-6; cdr3_length: 13; j_call: TRBJ2-1; cdr3_aa: ASSLDVGRGNEQF
v_call: TRBV12-2; cdr3_length: 13; j_call: TRBJ2-7; cdr3_aa: ASRPPRVGGDEQY
v_call: TRBV3-1/TRBV3-2; cdr3_length: 13; j_call: TRBJ2-7; cdr3_aa: ASSPGQGASYEQY
v_call: TRBV7-2; cdr3_length: 11; j_call: TRBJ2-3; cdr3_aa: ASSWDRGYTQY
v_call: TRBV7-6; cdr3_length: 11; j_call: TRBJ2-1; cdr3_aa: ASSPSGVYEQF
v_call: TRBV7-9; cdr3_length: 14; j_call: TRBJ1-2; cdr3_aa: ASSLKAITGPYGYT
v_call: TRBV6-5; cdr3_length: 13; j_call: TRBJ2-7; cdr3_aa: ASSSPGLTNYEQY
v_call: TRBV7-2; cdr3_length: 15; j_call: TRBJ2-2; cdr3_aa: ASSLAGTGTNTGELF
v_call: TRBV11-3; cdr3_length: 12; j_call: TRBJ2-3; cdr3_aa: ASAEPGFPDTQY
v_call: TRBV19; cdr3_length: 11; j_call: TRBJ1-4; cdr3_aa: ATTDRATEKLF
v_call: TRBV6-5; cdr3_length: 12; j_call: TRBJ2-7; cdr3_aa: ASSYSGSPPEQY
v_call: TRBV13; cdr3_length: 13; j_call: TRBJ1-4; cdr3_aa: ASSLRAGGNEKLF
v_call: TRBV7-2; cdr3_length: 11; j_call: TRBJ1-4; cdr3_aa: ASSLLTNEKLF
v_call: TRBV5-5; cdr3_length: 12; j_call: TRBJ2-5; cdr3_aa: ASSLTDYQETQY
v_call: TRBV3-1/TRBV3-2; cdr3_length: 14; j_call: TRBJ1-3; cdr3_aa: ASSQGRQVSGNTIY
v_call: TRBV18; cdr3_length: 11; j_call: TRBJ2-7; cdr3_aa: ASSSREGDEQY
v_call: TRBV19; cdr3_length: 13; j_call: TRBJ1-5; cdr3_aa: ASSPGQGPNQPQH
v_call: TRBV5-4; cdr3_length: 13; j_call: TRBJ1-1; cdr3_aa: ASSKVGEVNTEAF
v_call: TRBV11-2; cdr3_length: 12; j_call: TRBJ2-5; cdr3_aa: ASRDSGGGETQY
v_call: TRBV7-2; cdr3_length: 13; j_call: TRBJ2-7; cdr3_aa: ASSFQAQDPYEQY
v_call: TRBV3-1/TRBV3-2; cdr3_length: 13; j_call: TRBJ2-3; cdr3_aa: ASSGLAGATDTQY
v_call: TRBV6-5; cdr3_length: 12; j_call: TRBJ1-1; cdr3_aa: ASTRGHPNTEAF
v_call: TRBV3-1/TRBV3-2; cdr3_length: 17; j_call: TRBJ2-1; cdr3_aa: ASRRDGRLFRGSYNEQF
v_call: TRBV19; cdr3_length: 15; j_call: TRBJ2-2; cdr3_aa: ASSGWTSGRRTGELF
v_call: TRBV7-8; cdr3_length: 14; j_call: TRBJ2-1; cdr3_aa: ASSTIAGVSYNEQF
v_call: TRBV7-9; cdr3_length: 12; j_call: TRBJ1-6; cdr3_aa: ASSFSILDSPLH
v_call: TRBV28; cdr3_length: 11; j_call: TRBJ1-4; cdr3_aa: ASSLSEQEKLF
v_call: TRBV5-5; cdr3_length: 13; j_call: TRBJ2-1; cdr3_aa: ASSGGVSSYNEQF
v_call: TRBV29-1; cdr3_length: 12; j_call: TRBJ2-7; cdr3_aa: SVVGLAGNDEQY
v_call: TRBV15; cdr3_length: 14; j_call: TRBJ2-3; cdr3_aa: ATSRGSGGGSDTQY
v_call: TRBV9; cdr3_length: 13; j_call: TRBJ2-5; cdr3_aa: ASSVEAGSGETQY
v_call: TRBV25-1; cdr3_length: 11; j_call: TRBJ2-1; cdr3_aa: ASSPGQSNEQF
v_call: TRBV5-1; cdr3_length: 15; j_call: TRBJ2-5; cdr3_aa: ASSLGWGQGPSETQY
v_call: TRBV11-2; cdr3_length: 13; j_call: TRBJ2-2; cdr3_aa: ASKGGVAGTGELF
v_call: TRBV7-3; cdr3_length: 13; j_call: TRBJ2-1; cdr3_aa: ASSLPTGSTNEQF
v_call: TRBV9; cdr3_length: 13; j_call: TRBJ2-2; cdr3_aa: ASSGQPQDTGELF
v_call: TRBV3-1/TRBV3-2; cdr3_length: 13; j_call: TRBJ2-1; cdr3_aa: ASSQLAANYNEQF
v_call: TRBV24-1; cdr3_length: 15; j_call: TRBJ2-5; cdr3_aa: ATSDSGPRGGFETQY
v_call: TRBV14; cdr3_length: 12; j_call: TRBJ1-1; cdr3_aa: ASSPRQLNTEAF
v_call: TRBV7-3; cdr3_length: 15; j_call: TRBJ1-4; cdr3_aa: ASSLRRGSGGNEKLF
v_call: TRBV30; cdr3_length: 12; j_call: TRBJ2-6; cdr3_aa: ARDRDSGANVLT
v_call: TRBV24-1; cdr3_length: 13; j_call: TRBJ2-2; cdr3_aa: ATSPDRGDTGELF